The present T cell receptor (beta chain) was sequenced within a study of early T cells in non-severe SARS-CoV-2 infection. Study summary: It was bulk RNA from unsorted whole blood that was sequenced, and the chains were unpaired. Findings of the study overall: VDJdb-based matching was biased toward anti-spike CD8 responses and missed private and CD4 specificities.

The table lists this clonotype with many counts. Its target is unknown. The CDR3 is made up of 15 amino acids. The germline V gene has CDR1 MNHEY and CDR2 SMNVEV (reference sequence). The V end lost 6 bases, the J end lost 1 base, and 13 bases lay between the germline ends. Tagging with unique molecular identifiers was applied to individual cDNA molecules. TCRdb passed the 5' RACE reads through MiXCR, listing each CDR3 protein once. The data show over 45,000 distinct CDR3 sequences, 5.6% seen once. The sample taken for sequencing was whole blood. The source of this sequence is an adult who was a healthcare worker with PCR-confirmed SARS-CoV-2 infection or an uninfected control (not recorded which). This sequence joins TRBV27 and TRBJ2-4, with D hard to call. CDR3 sequence reads: CASSPLGSAKNIQYF. Here the CDR3 DNA reads TGTGCCAGCAGCCCTCTGGGGTCGGCCAAAAACATTCAGTACTTC.